This record concerns one T cell receptor (beta chain) sequence. Its target antigen remains unknown. No quality values exist for individual bases; no much larger clone is one base distant. Distinct nucleotide sequences in the sample also encode this CDR3. For the CD8 naive samples, CD45RO-negative cells were positively selected for CCR7, yielding a CD45RA+CCR7+ population from which TemRA cells were excluded. The donors were healthy, HIV-negative adults with no recently reported acute infections or vaccinations. Only Caucasian adults living in Nashville, Tennessee, USA were represented among the donors. Blood was collected by leukapheresis, and PBMCs were isolated by Ficoll-Histopaque density gradient centrifugation and then cryopreserved in liquid nitrogen vapor phase. Purity and quantity of every magnetically sorted T cell population were checked by analytical flow cytometry. Each sorted fraction had its genomic DNA isolated and then quantified by UV absorbance on a Nanodrop 2000c.

The V end loses 4 bases and the J end loses 7 bases, and a stretch of 9 bases separates them. From its cysteine to its phenylalanine, the CDR3 spans 12 amino acids. Of the read, only the CDR3 DNA is kept; its 36 bases are in frame from base 1. As encoded in the germline V gene, CDR1 is SGHDT while CDR2 is YYEEEE. Using the deep immunoSEQ assay, TCR CDR3 regions were amplified from genomic DNA by multiplex PCR. For each cell subset, the extracted genomic DNA was distributed evenly across all wells of several immunoSEQ 96-well plates, and each plate served as one replicate. For sorted subsets, around 200 ng genomic DNA, equal to about 30,000 T cell genomes, was loaded into each replicate PCR. Purified libraries were quantified with a Qubit 3.0 fluorometer, sized on a Bioanalyzer 2100, and re-quantified with the KAPA Library Quantification kit. Every immunoSEQ 96-well plate was sequenced on a separate single-read 150-cycle Illumina NextSeq 550 flow cell. In the authors' own workflow: Because the immunoSEQ output included only junctional sequences and no quality scores, the filtering could not be the same as the filtering used for full-length reads. To assign V/J genes and CDR3, sequences were annotated against IMGT germline references using PyIR, a Python wrapper for IgBLAST v1.9. Reads with weak V/J assignments (E-value above 1e-6), missing CDR3, stop codons, out-of-frame junctions, or ambiguous translated residues were removed. V3J clonotypes were defined by identical inferred V gene, J gene, and CDR3 amino acid sequence. To compute the percentage overlap between repertoires, the number of shared unique clonotypes was divided by the size of the smaller repertoire. Three approaches were used to assess repertoire richness: RTK rarefaction, the Chao1 estimator, and Recon v2.1 estimates of unobserved clonotypes. Generation probabilities were computed with OLGA for all TCRbeta clonotypes obtained by the gDNA method from a few donors. Not all clones reach the TCRdb copy of this immuneACCESS table, which keeps in-frame sequences only. Checked studies attribute under half of the gap to unresolved V genes and leave the rest unexplained. V and J calls plus clone size are reproduced from that table; the DNA served to infer D and trimming. The sample contains 2 million to 2.5 million clones, over 85% of them found a single time. The ten largest clones take up 0.85% to 1.2% of the sample.

The source of the sample is a study of shared clonotypes between healthy human individuals (TCRdb year 2020). About the full investigation: The cohort included a few men and two women between 18 and 49 years of age. Each donor's leukapheresis produced roughly between roughly 0.85 and 9.5 billion PBMCs. To increase sequencing depth and limit assay-specific biases, different laboratories used diverse techniques to prepare libraries and sequence TCR repertoires. For each donor, three plates each were used for CD4 naive and CD4 memory, two plates were used for CD8 naive, and one plate was used for CD8 memory. To estimate repertoire size and how much clonotypes are shared between individuals, the study performed deep sequencing of blood TCR repertoires from a handful of healthy adults. The full study reports these points: The small number of donors limited the genetic and exposure-history diversity represented. About 5% of naive CD4, 3.5% of naive CD8, 2.3% of memory CD4, and 0.4% of memory CD8 clonotypes were shared across several donors. Based on pairwise subsampling, the degree of clonotype sharing among donors was expected to be affected by sequencing depth. Estimated clonotype richness was generally larger for naive than for memory subsets. Clonotypes shared by all four sorted-subset donors showed higher generation probabilities than non-shared clonotypes. Only blood was sampled, and tissue TCR repertoires likely differ from those in blood. Even with the large sequencing depth, rarefaction of the sorted-subset datasets indicated that sequencing was incomplete.

This chain is built from TRBV5-6 and TRBJ2-1; a tentative D call is TRBD2 (6 bases match). This clonotype was sampled from a man in his late teens or twenties in good health. Sequenced: naive CD8+ T cells sorted from blood. The intended sense of this specimen's cell subset or site label: CD45RA+CCR7+. In nucleotide form, the sequence is TGTGCCAGCAGCCTGGAGGGAAATGAGCAGTTCTTC. Its protein product is CASSLEGNEQFF. The full variable domain, with segments outside the CDR3 supplied by the reference TRBV5-6 and TRBJ2-1 proteins, appears as DAGVTQSPTHLIKTRGQQVTLRCSPKSGHDTVSWYQQALGQGPQFIFQYYEEEERQRGNFPDRFSGHQFPNYSSELNVNALLLGDSALYLCASSLEGNEQFFGPGTRLTVL.